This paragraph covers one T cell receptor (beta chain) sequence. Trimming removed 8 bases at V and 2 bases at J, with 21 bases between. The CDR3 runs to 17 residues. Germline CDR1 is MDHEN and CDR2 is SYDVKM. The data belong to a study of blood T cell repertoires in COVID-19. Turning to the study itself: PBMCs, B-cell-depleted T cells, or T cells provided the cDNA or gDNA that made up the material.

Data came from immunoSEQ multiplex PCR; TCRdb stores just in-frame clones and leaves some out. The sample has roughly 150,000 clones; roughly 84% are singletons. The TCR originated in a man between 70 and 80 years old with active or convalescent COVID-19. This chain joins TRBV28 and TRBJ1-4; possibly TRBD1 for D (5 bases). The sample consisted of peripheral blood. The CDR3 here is CASVSLVGGLTNEKLFF. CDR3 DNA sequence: TGTGCCAGCGTATCCCTAGTTGGGGGACTTACTAATGAAAAACTGTTTTTT.